This TCR beta chain is drawn from a study of T cells after yellow fever vaccination. The ends lost 1 base at V and 1 base at J; junction bases unmatched: 14. Germline CDR1 is DFQATT and CDR2 is SNEGSKA (reference sequence). The CDR3 is 20 amino acids. A few counts support this clonotype. Its antigen is as yet unknown. Study findings and constraints: Shared CD4/CD8 clonotypes were a small share, likely from convergent recombination. The secondary response was weaker but peaked faster, day 5 versus 15. Contamination of FACS-sorted repertoires by abundant clonotypes from the bulk population could occur.

UMIs were added to TCR cDNA along with a universal primer site when it was made by 5'RACE template switching. TCRdb reprocessed the 5' RACE reads with MiXCR, giving one entry per CDR3 protein. The sample lists tens of thousands of distinct CDR3 sequences; approximately 7.7% were seen once. The receptor comes from a man aged 18 to 29 who received the YFV17D yellow fever vaccine. The chain is built from TRBV20-1 and TRBJ2-3, with TRBD2 matching 13 bases. Here the sequenced sample was CD8+ T cells sorted from PBMCs, taken on the day of the first yellow fever vaccination. CDR3 sequence (DNA): TGCAGTGCTAGAGTCTCAACCGGGACTAGCGGGGCGATGGGCACAGATACGCAGTATTTT. Protein product: CSARVSTGTSGAMGTDTQYF.